This is a list of T cell receptor beta chains from one sample in a study of PD-1 blockade in classical Hodgkin lymphoma. The data were produced by immunoSEQ multiplex PCR, yet TCRdb's version contains in-frame clones alone and is incomplete. Found here are around 30,000 clones, approximately 90% of them singletons; the top ten hold about 4%. Material: peripheral blood mononuclear cells (PBMCs). The origin of the receptors is a human donor with classical Hodgkin lymphoma. Each CDR3 is given with its conserved first and last residue. D genes are given only for firm matches. Some rows have no size entry. The others give once, few or many, or a class for an expanded clone.

CDR3aa	CDR3nt	abundance	d_gene	v_gene	j_gene
CASSAPGLAGEQYF	TGTGCCAGCAGTGCTCCGGGACTAGCGGGGGAGCAGTACTTC	few	TRBD2	TRBV6-5	TRBJ2-7
CASFDPTSRRFEQFF	TGTGCCAGCTTCGACCCGACTAGCCGGAGGTTTGAGCAGTTCTTC	NA	TRBD2	TRBV7-8	TRBJ2-1
CATSSPGGRSSYEQYF	TGTGCCACCAGCAGCCCTGGAGGCCGGAGCTCCTACGAGCAGTACTTC	NA	NA	TRBV15	TRBJ2-7
CASSSGWDYGYTF	TGTGCCAGCAGCTCAGGGTGGGACTATGGCTACACCTTC	NA	NA	TRBV7-2	TRBJ1-2
CASSKKTGRQETQYF	TGTGCCAGCAGCAAAAAGACAGGGAGGCAAGAGACCCAGTACTTC	NA	NA	TRBV21-1	TRBJ2-5
CATSTDRGTYEQYF	TGTGCCACCAGCACAGACAGGGGAACCTACGAGCAGTACTTC	NA	TRBD1	TRBV15	TRBJ2-7
CAIRLTATGELFF	TGTGCCATCAGATTGACAGCAACCGGGGAGCTGTTTTTT	NA	NA	TRBV10-3	TRBJ2-2
CASSSWDPGDSLFF	TGTGCCAGCAGCAGTTGGGACCCAGGGGACTCACTGTTTTTT	NA	NA	TRBV21-1	TRBJ1-4
CASSQDRVNTEAFF	TGCGCCAGCAGCCAAGACAGGGTGAACACTGAAGCTTTCTTT	NA	NA	TRBV4-3	TRBJ1-1
CSVGRDRTYSYEQYF	TGCAGCGTTGGGCGGGACAGGACCTACTCCTACGAGCAGTACTTC	NA	TRBD1	TRBV29-1	TRBJ2-7
CASSVGEGQGASGNTIYF	TGTGCCAGCAGCGTAGGGGAGGGACAGGGGGCGTCTGGAAACACCATATATTTT	NA	TRBD1	TRBV9	TRBJ1-3
CASSYLPGHEQYF	TGTGCCAGTTCCTACCTGCCGGGCCACGAGCAGTACTTC	NA	NA	TRBV19	TRBJ2-7
CATSRELIGGGPSDTQYF	TGTGCCACCAGCAGAGAGTTGATCGGGGGAGGGCCATCAGATACGCAGTATTTT	once	TRBD2	TRBV15	TRBJ2-3
CASSWGRPVRNEKLFF	TGCGCCAGCAGCTGGGGCCGACCGGTAAGAAATGAAAAACTGTTTTTT	few	NA	TRBV5-1	TRBJ1-4
CASSVSRVDTGELFF	TGTGCCAGCAGCGTTAGTCGAGTTGACACCGGGGAGCTGTTTTTT	NA	NA	TRBV2	TRBJ2-2
CASFGTPTYEQYF	TGTGCCAGCTTCGGGACTCCGACCTACGAGCAGTACTTC	once	NA	TRBV2	TRBJ2-7
CASTRQGLSSEKLFF	TGTGCCAGCACGCGACAGGGGCTATCCAGCGAAAAACTGTTTTTT	NA	TRBD1	TRBV2	TRBJ1-4
CASSIQRTGELFF	TGTGCCAGTAGTATACAACGCACCGGGGAGCTGTTTTTT	NA	NA	TRBV19	TRBJ2-2
CASSLAASSYNEQFF	TGTGCCAGCAGCTTAGCGGCGAGCTCCTACAATGAGCAGTTCTTC	NA	NA	TRBV7-9	TRBJ2-1
CASSPSTGADTEAFF	TGTGCCAGCTCACCCTCGACAGGGGCGGACACTGAAGCTTTCTTT	NA	TRBD1	TRBV18	TRBJ1-1
CASSRLGGEQYF	TGTGCCAGCAGCCGTCTCGGGGGAGAGCAGTACTTC	NA	NA	TRBV7-2	TRBJ2-7
CASSQIDRGRTEAFF	TGTGCCAGTAGCCAAATCGACAGGGGGCGAACTGAAGCTTTCTTT	NA	TRBD1	TRBV19	TRBJ1-1
CASSLDPGLAGRDEQFF	TGTGCCAGCAGCTTAGACCCGGGACTAGCGGGAAGGGATGAGCAGTTCTTC	NA	TRBD2	TRBV7-2	TRBJ2-1
CASSPGTLNTEAFF	TGCGCCAGCAGCCCCGGGACACTGAACACTGAAGCTTTCTTT	NA	NA	TRBV5-1	TRBJ1-1
CASSQSGFGAFF	TGTGCCAGCAGCCAATCAGGGTTCGGAGCTTTCTTT	NA	NA	TRBV14	TRBJ1-1
CASSLEHGRETQYF	TGTGCCAGCAGCTTAGAACACGGACGAGAGACCCAGTACTTC	few	NA	TRBV11-3	TRBJ2-5
CATLRPLLFTEAFF	TGTGCCACCCTCCGGCCCCTTTTGTTCACTGAAGCTTTCTTT	few	NA	TRBV28	TRBJ1-1
CASERDYEQYF	TGTGCCAGCGAGAGGGACTACGAGCAGTACTTC	NA	NA	TRBV28	TRBJ2-7
CASSPLRDSEAFF	TGTGCCAGCAGCCCGCTCCGGGACAGTGAAGCTTTCTTT	NA	TRBD1	TRBV7-2	TRBJ1-1
CASSESSRDYNEQFF	TGCGCCAGCAGTGAAAGTTCGCGAGATTACAATGAGCAGTTCTTC	once	NA	TRBV10-2	TRBJ2-1
CAISTGTYNEQFF	TGTGCCATCAGTACAGGAACCTACAATGAGCAGTTCTTC	NA	NA	TRBV10-3	TRBJ2-1
CASSEGAYEQYF	TGTGCCAGCTCGGAGGGGGCCTACGAGCAGTACTTC	NA	NA	TRBV28	TRBJ2-7
CASSSDQENTEAFF	TGCGCCAGCAGTTCGGATCAAGAGAACACTGAAGCTTTCTTT	NA	NA	TRBV5-1	TRBJ1-1
CAWDRVRFVTEAFF	TGTGCCTGGGACAGGGTAAGGTTTGTCACTGAAGCTTTCTTT	once	TRBD1	TRBV30	TRBJ1-1
CASSLSSGRETQYF	TGTGCCAGCAGCTTAAGTTCGGGGAGGGAGACCCAGTACTTC	NA	NA	TRBV5-4	TRBJ2-5
CASLLAGVEQFF	TGTGCCAGCTTACTGGCAGGGGTGGAGCAGTTCTTC	NA	NA	TRBV2	TRBJ2-1
CASSPRQLADTEAFF	TGTGCCAGCTCCCCCCGACAGCTAGCGGACACTGAAGCTTTCTTT	NA	NA	TRBV18	TRBJ1-1
CASSPSGRGETQYF	TGTGCCAGCAGCCCAAGCGGGAGGGGGGAGACCCAGTACTTC	NA	TRBD2	TRBV7-7	TRBJ2-5
CAWSGTGNYEQYF	TGTGCCTGGAGTGGAACAGGGAACTACGAGCAGTACTTC	NA	NA	TRBV30	TRBJ2-7
CASSFLRGPGGDYEQYF	TGTGCCAGCAGTTTTCTTCGGGGCCCGGGAGGAGACTACGAGCAGTACTTC	NA	TRBD2	TRBV28	TRBJ2-7
CASSLGVAGNNEQFF	TGTGCCAGCAGCTTAGGAGTAGCGGGGAACAATGAGCAGTTCTTC	NA	TRBD2	TRBV11-3	TRBJ2-1
CASSINRGEETQYF	TGTGCCAGCAGCATAAACCGGGGGGAAGAGACCCAGTACTTC	NA	TRBD2	TRBV5-4	TRBJ2-5
CASSQDPGLAGEYEQYF	TGCGCCAGCAGCCAAGATCCCGGACTAGCGGGAGAGTACGAGCAGTACTTC	NA	TRBD2	TRBV4-1	TRBJ2-7
CASSWGNNEQFF	TGTGCCAGCAGCTGGGGTAACAATGAGCAGTTCTTC	NA	NA	TRBV5-5	TRBJ2-1
CASTRTSGRGEYF	TGTGCCAGCACCCGGACTAGCGGGAGAGGGGAGTATTTT	few	TRBD2	TRBV28	TRBJ2-3
CASSASGTGDGYTF	TGTGCCAGCAGCGCCTCCGGGACAGGGGATGGCTACACCTTC	NA	TRBD1	TRBV7-9	TRBJ1-2
CASSDHIWGGPQHF	TGTGCCAGCAGTGACCACATTTGGGGGGGGCCCCAGCATTTT	NA	NA	TRBV6-1	TRBJ1-5
CASSFFVNEQFF	TGTGCCAGCAGCTTCTTTGTGAATGAGCAGTTCTTC	NA	NA	TRBV7-9	TRBJ2-1
CASSPRVSGRASSDTQYF	TGTGCCAGCAGCCCCCGGGTTAGCGGGAGGGCCTCCTCAGATACGCAGTATTTT	NA	TRBD2	TRBV11-2	TRBJ2-3
CSADRDIWQFF	TGCAGTGCTGACCGGGACATCTGGCAGTTCTTC	NA	NA	TRBV20-1	TRBJ2-1
CSVDSGEETQYF	TGCAGCGTTGACTCGGGGGAAGAGACCCAGTACTTC	once	NA	TRBV29-1	TRBJ2-5
CASSLNRDRGYTF	TGTGCCAGCAGCTTAAACAGGGATCGCGGCTACACCTTC	NA	NA	TRBV7-2	TRBJ1-2
CASSIRTSGINTGELFF	TGTGCCAGTAGTATTAGGACTAGCGGGATTAACACCGGGGAGCTGTTTTTT	once	TRBD2	TRBV19	TRBJ2-2
CATSRERRAPHEQFF	TGTGCCACCAGCAGAGAGCGGCGGGCTCCCCATGAGCAGTTCTTC	NA	NA	TRBV15	TRBJ2-1